Shown below are 15 T cell receptor beta chains from a single sample sequenced in a study of long-term antiretroviral therapy in people with HIV. Assay version v3.0 of immunoSEQ was used, and it was run at survey level. Profiled with immunoSEQ multiplex PCR; TCRdb holds only in-frame clones, not every one. This sample has 22,000 or so clones, with 70% to 85% found just once. The sequences come from unsorted PBMCs, collected 0.5 years before starting antiretroviral therapy. These receptors originate from a man between 35 and 55 years old with HIV.

The rearrangement uses TRBV9 and TRBJ1-6; 7 bases match TRBD1. CDR3 size: 16 residues. Germline V gives CDR1 SGDLS, CDR2 YYNGEE. The J segment lost 4 bases and the V segment lost 3 bases, leaving 7 bases of the junction unmatched. CDR3 in amino acids: CASSASGTAYNSPLHF. CDR3 sequence (DNA): TGTGCCAGCAGCGCCTCCGGGACAGCTTATAATTCACCCCTCCACTTT.

The chain has TRBV5-6 and TRBJ2-6; D is perhaps TRBD2 (5 bases). Germline lookup yields CDR1 SGHDT and CDR2 YYEEEE. This CDR3 comprises 17 residues. V was pared by 0 bases and J by 2 bases, with 12 bases between. The CDR3 loop is CASSLAGRGAGANVLTF. The DNA for the CDR3 is TGTGCCAGCAGCTTGGCAGGACGGGGTGCTGGGGCCAACGTCCTGACTTTC.

This rearrangement joins TRBV9 to TRBJ2-7; D remains ambiguous. Per the germline V gene, CDR1 is SGDLS and CDR2 is YYNGEE. Trimming shortened V by 4 bases and J by 0 bases, and 11 bases separated the two germline ends. This CDR3 spans 14 amino acids. CDR3 bases: TGTGCCAGCAGCCCCCAGGATATCTCCTACGAGCAGTACTTC. As protein: CASSPQDISYEQYF.

V usage is TRBV15 and J usage is TRBJ1-2; D perhaps matches TRBD1 (6 bases). V was shortened by 1 base and J by 2 bases, with 8 bases between the two germline ends. CDR1 is LNHNV and CDR2 is YYDKDF in the germline V gene (reference sequence). The CDR3 contains 14 residues. CDR3 in amino acids: CATSRAGTNYGYTF. The CDR3, as DNA: TGTGCCACCAGCAGAGCTGGGACAAACTATGGCTACACCTTC.

The chain combines TRBV11-1 with TRBJ1-1; perhaps TRBD1 as D (5 bases). Trimming stripped 0 bases from V and 1 base from J, with 6 bases between. This CDR3 comprises 14 residues. Germline V gives CDR1 SGHAT, CDR2 FQDESV (reference sequence). The CDR3 is CASSLAGENTEAFF. CDR3 in DNA: TGTGCCAGCAGCTTAGCGGGGGAGAACACTGAAGCTTTCTTT.

This clone was picked up one time. The gene calls are TRBV5-6 and TRBJ1-3; D ambiguous. Germline V gene data show CDR1 as SGHDT and CDR2 as YYEEEE. The CDR3 runs 16 residues. Trimming cost V 4 bases and J 4 bases, with 18 bases left between them. The CDR3 protein is CASSLRGGFKGNTIYF. CDR3 bases: TGTGCCAGCAGCCTTCGGGGAGGGTTTAAAGGAAACACCATATATTTT.

The J gene is TRBJ1-1, the V gene TRBV7-9, with TRBD1 identical over 8 bases. Looked up from germline, CDR1 is SEHNR and CDR2 is FQNEAQ (reference sequence). The CDR3 runs to 12 residues. Trimming cost V 6 bases and J 5 bases; bases outside gene matches: 2. CDR3 DNA: TGTGCCAGCAGAACAGGGGGGACTGAAGCTTTCTTT. Translation: CASRTGGTEAFF. The full variable domain, in which reference TRBV7-9 and TRBJ1-1 provide the parts outside the CDR3, is DTGVSQNPRHKITKRGQNVTFRCDPISEHNRLYWYRQTLGQGPEFLTYFQNEAQLEKSRLLSDRFSAERPKGSFSTLEIQRTEQGDSAMYLCASRTGGTEAFFGQGTRLTVV.

The chain links TRBV5-1 to TRBJ1-1, with D unresolved. Trimming cost V 0 bases and J 0 bases, with 3 bases left between them. CDR1 is SGHRS and CDR2 is YFSETQ in the germline V gene. This CDR3 has 13 residues. The CDR3 is CASSLGVNTEAFF. The CDR3 DNA reads TGCGCCAGCAGCTTGGGGGTGAACACTGAAGCTTTCTTT. The full variable domain, its missing parts supplied by reference TRBV5-1 and TRBJ1-1, is KAGVTQTPRYLIKTRGQQVTLSCSPISGHRSVSWYQQTPGQGLQFLFEYFSETQRNKGNFPGRFSGRQFSNSRSEMNVSTLELGDSALYLCASSLGVNTEAFFGQGTRLTVV.

This clone was observed a few times. The rearrangement uses TRBV2 and TRBJ1-2, with a tentative D call TRBD1 (5 bases). The CDR3 runs to 12 residues. The germline V gene encodes CDR1 SNHLY and CDR2 FYNNEI. Trimming removed 8 bases at V and 2 bases at J, with 9 bases between. CDR3 loop: CASGDRNYGYTF. CDR3 DNA: TGTGCCAGCGGCGACAGAAACTATGGCTACACCTTC.

The chain carries TRBV18 and TRBJ1-6; the match to TRBD1 covers 9 bases. V lost 3 bases to trimming and J lost 9 bases; unmatched junction nucleotides: 9. This CDR3 has 16 residues. Germline assignment: CDR1 KGHSH and CDR2 LQKENI. The CDR3 here is CASSPSRTGESSPLHF. The CDR3 region has the DNA TGTGCCAGCTCACCGTCCAGGACAGGGGAAAGTTCACCCCTCCACTTT.

V usage is TRBV6-1 and J usage is TRBJ2-1, with a possible D match to TRBD2 (6 bases). Trimming removed 3 bases at V and 8 bases at J, with 14 bases between. This CDR3 contains 14 residues. Germline values: CDR1 MNHNS, CDR2 SASEGT. CDR3 sequence (DNA): TGTGCCAGCAGTGATCAGGGAGGAGGCTATGAGCAGTTCTTC. Its protein is CASSDQGGGYEQFF.

The table lists this clone with a few counts. The rearrangement uses TRBV11-2 and TRBJ1-1; D not resolved. V was clipped by 6 bases and J by 6 bases, with 20 bases between them. Germline CDR1 is SGHAT and CDR2 is FQNNGV. CDR3 length equals 15 residues. The CDR3 nucleotides read TGTGCCAGCAGGCCATCCCTGGAACTTCGCGCTGAAGCTTTCTTT. Encoded protein: CASRPSLELRAEAFF. The entire variable domain, with the rest obtained from reference TRBV11-2 and TRBJ1-1, is as follows: EAGVAQSPRYKIIEKRQSVAFWCNPISGHATLYWYQQILGQGPKLLIQFQNNGVVDDSQLPKDRFSAERLKGVDSTLKIQPAKLEDSAVYLCASRPSLELRAEAFFGQGTRLTVV.

For the CDR3, the DNA is TGTGCCAGCAGTTACAGCCCGGGGCTACAGAACTATGGCTACACCTTC. This translates into CASSYSPGLQNYGYTF. J is TRBJ1-2 and V is TRBV6-5; tentative D call: TRBD1 (5 bases). The CDR3 covers 16 residues. V shed 2 bases and J shed 2 bases, with 15 bases lying between them. From germline, CDR1 is MNHEY and CDR2 SVGAGI.

The rearrangement joins TRBV13 to TRBJ2-5; D is perhaps TRBD2 (6 bases). The V gene's germline CDR1 is PRHDT and CDR2 FYEKMQ (reference sequence). The CDR3 runs 16 residues. The germline V and J ends were trimmed by 5 bases and 4 bases, with 20 bases remaining between them. CDR3 loop: CASSLAQDYSIETQYF. In DNA, the CDR3 is TGTGCCAGCAGCCTCGCCCAGGACTACTCGATAGAGACCCAGTACTTC.

V is TRBV5-1 and J is TRBJ2-3; D is ambiguous. Germline lookup yields CDR1 SGHRS and CDR2 YFSETQ. V lost 3 bases, J lost 0 bases, and 11 bases lay in between. This CDR3 spans 15 amino acids. CDR3 in amino acids: CASSSRAASTDTQYF. CDR3 nucleotides: TGCGCCAGCAGCTCAAGAGCAGCAAGCACAGATACGCAGTATTTT.